This TCR beta chain was captured by sequencing in a study of memory CD4+ T cells and cytomegalovirus serostatus. Single viable CD3+CD4+CD8-CD45RO+ cells were sorted as the memory CD4+ T cells. V lost 8 bases and J 3 bases, leaving 23 bases between the germline ends. CDR1 is MNHEY and CDR2 is SMNVEV in the germline V gene (reference sequence). The length of the CDR3 is 17 residues. In the original processing: After removing out-of-frame reads, 2 million to 2.5 million distinct TCRbeta sequences remained. Profiled with immunoSEQ multiplex PCR; TCRdb holds only in-frame clones, not every one. The DNA was the basis for D and trimming; V, J and clone size are from that table. Of about 73,000 clones listed, around 78% are singletons.

Sequencing input: memory CD4+ T cells from blood. The sequence came from an adult in good health and CMV-seropositive. The chain is built from TRBV27 and TRBJ2-1; D assignment may be TRBD1 or TRBD2 (5 bases each). CDR3 in amino acids: CASRDPKTVRVYNEQFF. CDR3 sequence (DNA): TGTGCCAGCCGGGATCCTAAGACAGTGAGGGTCTACAATGAGCAGTTCTTC.